The source of this TCR beta chain is a study of shared T cell receptors in the human thymus. Using immunoSEQ multiplex PCR, the repertoire was profiled, and TCRdb retains in-frame clones only, with some absent. The sample lists hundreds of thousands of clones; around 89% were seen once. Per the germline V gene, CDR1 is MNHEY and CDR2 is SVGAGI. The CDR3 is 15 residues long. Trimming cost V 0 bases and J 3 bases, with 9 bases left between them. The same specimen was also included in a second study, on human thymus T cells. That work states: Donation came from healthy Finnish infants having corrective surgery for congenital heart defects. Thymic resections from corrective heart surgery supplied the tissue. Apparent skewing of V and J gene usage characterized both thymic and blood repertoires. Among unrelated individuals, related research reported thymic repertoires that overlapped highly.

The rearrangement joins TRBV6-5 to TRBJ2-1, with D possibly being TRBD1 (6 bases). The sequenced sample was thymocytes. This TCR derives from a boy under two years old with a congenital heart defect. The DNA of the CDR3 is TGTGCCAGCAGTTACTCCGGGGACATCTACAATGAGCAGTTCTTC. Amino acid sequence: CASSYSGDIYNEQFF.